The 23 T cell receptor beta chains listed next were all sequenced from one sample in a study of blood T cells in healthy people across ages. Through a sample-barcoded 5' primer and a J-beta primer mix, a second PCR was run for roughly 6 to 11 cycles. TCRdb re-called the 5' RACE reads through MiXCR, storing one row per CDR3 protein. The sample yields around 650,000 distinct CDR3 sequences, 40% to 45% seen once. The specimen sequenced was blood. These TCRs come from a man at least 80 years old in good health.

This chain connects TRBV7-2 to TRBJ2-7; perhaps D is TRBD1 or TRBD2 (5 bases each). Germline CDR1 reads SGHTA; CDR2 reads FQGNSA. V dropped 7 bases and J dropped 5 bases, with 12 bases sitting between them. The CDR3 spans 12 residues. The DNA for the CDR3 is TGTGCCAGCAACCCGGGACCCCACGAGCAGTACTTC. As protein: CASNPGPHEQYF.

This clonotype was seen a single time. The junction does not match germline at one end; this may be a read error. J is TRBJ1-4 and V is TRBV6-1, with 7 bases matching TRBD1. Germline V lookup: CDR1 MNHNS, CDR2 SASEGT. This CDR3 contains 14 residues. CDR3 residues: CAGSGTALNEKLFF. CDR3 DNA: TGTGCCGGCAGTGGGACAGCGCTTAATGAAAAACTGTTTTTT.

This clonotype was observed a few times. This sequence joins TRBV29-1 and TRBJ2-1; 11 bases agree with TRBD2. The trim removed 2 bases at V and 14 bases at J, leaving 8 bases unmatched. The CDR3 sequence is 13 residues long. CDR1 SQVTM and CDR2 ANQGSEA come from the germline V gene. The CDR3 here is CSVEPSGRTAEFF. The CDR3 coding sequence is TGCAGCGTTGAACCTAGCGGGAGGACTGCCGAGTTCTTC.

This clonotype was seen a few times. The junction and the germline gene differ at one end; a read error may be behind it. This sequence joins TRBV12-3 or TRBV12-4 and TRBJ1-2; TRBD1 agrees at 8 bases. The CDR3 extends over 15 amino acids. The DNA of the CDR3 is TGTGCCAGCAGTACAGCCCCGGGACAGGTCTATGGCTACATCTTC. Translated: CASSTAPGQVYGYIF.

This clonotype was picked up a small number of times. CDR3 loop: CASSLAGGYGYTF. CDR3 nucleotide sequence: TGTGCCAGCAGCTTGGCAGGGGGCTATGGCTACACCTTC. This chain uses TRBV5-6 with TRBJ1-2; TRBD1 aligns across 7 bases. Germline CDR1 is SGHDT and CDR2 is YYEEEE. This CDR3 contains 13 residues. J gave up 4 bases and V 0 bases, and 0 bases lay outside the gene matches.

CDR3 bases: TGTGCCAGCAGCTCGGAACTAGGGGAGACCCAGTACTTC. Its translation: CASSSELGETQYF. This rearrangement joins TRBV7-2 to TRBJ2-7, with D possibly being TRBD2 (5 bases). The J call could be wrong; TRBJ2-5 is a better fit for the DNA end. The CDR3 totals 13 residues. Germline V CDR1 and CDR2: SGHTA, FQGNSA.

This clonotype was recorded at least ten times. The V and J genes are TRBV12-3 or TRBV12-4 and TRBJ2-5; unclear D gene. Trimming pared 2 bases from V and 4 bases from J, leaving 2 bases between. The CDR3 is 11 residues long. The CDR3 loop is CASSLRETQYF. In nucleotides, the CDR3 is TGTGCCAGCAGTTTAAGAGAGACCCAGTACTTC.

The chain couples TRBV28 to TRBJ2-4, with 9 nucleotides matching TRBD1. Judging by the DNA end, TRBJ2-7 fits better; the J call may be wrong. Germline V CDR1 and CDR2: MDHEN, SYDVKM. The CDR3 is made up of 15 amino acids. The CDR3 DNA is TGTGCCAGCAGGTGGGACGGGACAGGGAAGGACGAGCAGTACTTC. Its translation: CASRWDGTGKDEQYF.

This clonotype appeared many times. This chain uses TRBV6-6 with TRBJ2-1, with a tentative D call TRBD2 (6 bases). Germline CDR1 MNHNY, CDR2 SVGAGI (reference sequence). Between the trimmed V and J ends, which lost 0 bases and 2 bases, there was a span of 11 bases. CDR3 size: 16 residues. For the CDR3, the DNA is TGTGCCAGCAGTTACTCTGATCCGGGGGCCTACAATGAGCAGTTCTTC. It is translated as CASSYSDPGAYNEQFF.

This chain joins TRBV7-2 and TRBJ2-7; perhaps D is TRBD1 or TRBD2 (6 bases each). This CDR3 is built from 14 residues. V lost 5 bases and J lost 2, with 13 bases in between. Germline-derived CDR1 and CDR2 are SGHTA and FQGNSA. The CDR3 protein is CASSAAGQPYEQYF. The CDR3 region has the DNA TGTGCCAGCAGCGCTGCGGGACAACCCTACGAGCAGTACTTC. The full variable domain, its missing parts supplied by reference TRBV7-2 and TRBJ2-7, is GAGVSQSPSNKVTEKGKDVELRCDPISGHTALYWYRQSLGQGLEFLIYFQGNSAPDKSGLPSDRFSAERTGGSVSTLTIQRTQQEDSAVYLCASSAAGQPYEQYFGPGTRLTVT.

CDR3 in amino acids: CASSVGGRVSYEQYF. CDR3 DNA: TGTGCCAGCAGCGTTGGGGGGCGCGTGTCCTACGAGCAGTACTTC. The chain links TRBV9 to TRBJ2-7; D may correspond to TRBD1 or TRBD2 (6 bases each). The V end lost 2 bases, the J end lost 1 base, and 13 bases lay between the germline ends. CDR3 length equals 15 residues. Germline values: CDR1 SGDLS, CDR2 YYNGEE.

The chain couples TRBV6-5 to TRBJ2-5; 9 bases map to TRBD1. Trimming took 1 base from V and 4 from J; bases not matched to a gene: 7. The V gene's germline CDR1 is MNHEY and CDR2 SVGAGI. The CDR3 extends over 16 amino acids. CDR3 amino acids: CASSYFGTGTAETQYF. The CDR3 nucleotides are TGTGCCAGCAGTTACTTCGGGACAGGGACGGCAGAGACCCAGTACTTC.

This rearrangement joins TRBV5-1 to TRBJ1-2; D remains ambiguous. V lost 4 bases and J lost 4, with 17 bases in between. Germline V gives CDR1 SGHRS, CDR2 YFSETQ. This CDR3 comprises 15 residues. CDR3 residues: CASSPTTLGGYGYTF. The CDR3 nucleotides are TGCGCCAGCAGCCCCACGACACTAGGCGGCTATGGCTACACCTTC.

The chain combines TRBV7-6 with TRBJ2-5, with TRBD1 matching 9 bases. V shed 6 bases and J 4 bases; nucleotides not matched to a gene: 9. Per the germline V gene, CDR1 is SGHVS and CDR2 is FNYEAQ. CDR3 size: 15 residues. CDR3: CASSHGTGLIETQYF. The CDR3 DNA is TGTGCCAGCAGTCATGGGACAGGGTTAATAGAGACCCAGTACTTC.

This clonotype has more than one count but fewer than ten. The V gene is TRBV3-1, the J gene TRBJ2-5; 9 bases fit TRBD2. The germline V gene has CDR1 LGHDT and CDR2 YNNKEL (reference sequence). J gave up 4 bases and V 0 bases, and 6 bases lay outside the gene matches. This CDR3 spans 16 amino acids. CDR3 sequence reads: CASSQDMRGGGETQYF. The CDR3 DNA reads TGTGCCAGCAGCCAAGATATGCGGGGGGGGGGAGAGACCCAGTACTTC.

This clonotype is a singleton in its sample. CDR3 DNA: TGTGCCAGCACGCGACTCGGGGCCCGAGAGACCCAGTACTTC. Translation: CASTRLGARETQYF. V usage is TRBV7-2 and J usage is TRBJ2-5; D is perhaps TRBD1 or TRBD2 (5 bases each). The CDR3 has 14 amino acids. Germline CDR1 is SGHTA and CDR2 is FQGNSA. The V and J ends lost 7 bases and 4 bases respectively, with 16 bases between them.

The gene calls are TRBV7-2 and TRBJ2-7, with TRBD2 matching 9 bases. The V gene's germline CDR1 is SGHTA and CDR2 FQGNSA. CDR3 length equals 17 residues. With 4 bases clipped from V and 4 bases from J, the junction kept 14 bases outside the gene matches. The CDR3, as DNA: TGTGCCAGCAGCTCCAGGGGCAGCGGGGGGCGAAAGTACGAGCAGTACTTC. Translation: CASSSRGSGGRKYEQYF.

This clonotype turned up a few times. This chain links TRBV6-4 with TRBJ2-3; D is uncertain. Germline values: CDR1 MRHNA, CDR2 SNTAGT. The CDR3 extends over 15 amino acids. V was cut by 0 bases and J by 3 bases, with 10 bases left in between. CDR3: CASSDSYTKTDTQYF. The CDR3 region has the DNA TGTGCCAGCAGTGACTCTTATACCAAAACAGATACGCAGTATTTT.

This clonotype was counted a few times. The chain combines TRBV7-2 with TRBJ1-4, with D unresolved. V lost 0 bases, J lost 8 bases, and 7 bases lay in between. This CDR3 has 13 residues. The germline V gene encodes CDR1 SGHTA and CDR2 FQGNSA. This chain's CDR3 is CASSLALSEKLFF. The DNA for the CDR3 is TGTGCCAGCAGCTTAGCGTTGTCCGAAAAACTGTTTTTT. Full variable domain (rest looked up from reference TRBV7-2 and TRBJ1-4): GAGVSQSPSNKVTEKGKDVELRCDPISGHTALYWYRQSLGQGLEFLIYFQGNSAPDKSGLPSDRFSAERTGGSVSTLTIQRTQQEDSAVYLCASSLALSEKLFFGSGTQLSVL.

The V gene is TRBV15, the J gene TRBJ2-5; D might be TRBD2 (5 bases). The CDR3 loop spans 16 amino acids. Looked up from germline, CDR1 is LNHNV and CDR2 is YYDKDF (reference sequence). The V end lost 0 bases, the J end lost 5 bases, and 16 bases lay between the germline ends. This CDR3 reads CATSREDRGRSETQYF. CDR3 DNA sequence: TGTGCCACCAGCAGAGAGGATAGAGGGCGAAGTGAGACCCAGTACTTC.

The chain couples TRBV5-4 to TRBJ2-7; the match to TRBD1 covers 7 bases. V was clipped by 5 bases and J by 4 bases; unmatched bases: 9. The CDR3 sequence is 14 residues long. Germline assignment: CDR1 SGHNT and CDR2 YYREEE (reference sequence). The CDR3 sequence is CASSRAGTEYEQYF. The CDR3 nucleotides are TGTGCCAGCAGTCGAGCCGGGACAGAGTACGAGCAGTACTTC.

The chain is built from TRBV29-1 and TRBJ1-2; D is unresolved. Germline lookup yields CDR1 SQVTM and CDR2 ANQGSEA. Deletions cut 2 bases from V and 5 bases from J, with 12 bases between. The CDR3 has 13 residues. DNA for the CDR3: TGCAGCGTTGAAAGCCGGCACAATTATGGCTACACCTTC. Translated: CSVESRHNYGYTF.

The chain combines TRBV9 with TRBJ2-3; TRBD1 aligns across 7 bases. J gave up 0 bases and V 2 bases, and 6 bases lay outside the gene matches. The CDR3 totals 16 residues. CDR1 and CDR2 (germline): SGDLS, YYNGEE. The CDR3 loop reads CASSVTGYSSTDTQYF. The CDR3 bases are TGTGCCAGCAGCGTGACAGGGTACTCTAGCACAGATACGCAGTATTTT. The full variable domain, rest sourced from reference TRBV9 and TRBJ2-3, is DSGVTQTPKHLITATGQRVTLRCSPRSGDLSVYWYQQSLDQGLQFLIQYYNGEERAKGNILERFSAQQFPDLHSELNLSSLELGDSALYFCASSVTGYSSTDTQYFGPGTRLTVL.